The 29 T cell receptor beta chains below come from one sample, sequenced in a study of T cell changes during pregnancy in multiple sclerosis. Here immunoSEQ multiplex PCR was the method, and the copy in TCRdb shows in-frame clones only, minus some. The table includes 120,000 or so clones, approximately 94% detected once. Sequencing was performed on peripheral blood, taken before pregnancy. The receptors derive from a female donor with multiple sclerosis, enrolled in a pregnancy study.

This rearrangement joins TRBV7-2 to TRBJ2-3; weak D call: TRBD1 (6 bases). The CDR3 sequence is 14 residues long. Germline V gene sequence: CDR1 SGHTA, CDR2 FQGNSA. V was pared by 1 base and J by 4 bases, with 9 bases between. CDR3 in amino acids: CASSLDRVPDTQYF. CDR3 in DNA: TGTGCCAGCAGCTTAGACAGGGTTCCAGATACGCAGTATTTT. The full variable domain, its missing parts supplied by reference TRBV7-2 and TRBJ2-3, is GAGVSQSPSNKVTEKGKDVELRCDPISGHTALYWYRQSLGQGLEFLIYFQGNSAPDKSGLPSDRFSAERTGGSVSTLTIQRTQQEDSAVYLCASSLDRVPDTQYFGPGTRLTVL.

The chain recombines TRBV15 with TRBJ2-1, with TRBD2 as a possible D gene (6 bases). V lost 5 bases to trimming and J lost 5 bases, with 19 bases between them. Germline values: CDR1 LNHNV, CDR2 YYDKDF (reference sequence). The CDR3 loop spans 16 amino acids. The CDR3 nucleotides read TGTGCCACCAGCCCACGTGGGCGCGGGATCCACAATGAGCAGTTCTTC. Residues: CATSPRGRGIHNEQFF.

Only one count was recorded for this clone. The V gene is TRBV2, the J gene TRBJ2-2; D remains ambiguous. Trimming stripped 4 bases from V and 0 bases from J, with 9 bases between. Germline CDR1 is SNHLY and CDR2 is FYNNEI. The CDR3 totals 15 residues. The CDR3 coding sequence is TGTGCCAGCAGTGGGAGAGCTCCGAACACCGGGGAGCTGTTTTTT. Translation gives CASSGRAPNTGELFF.

The rearrangement links TRBV30 to TRBJ1-1; 9 nucleotides line up with TRBD1. V dropped 4 bases and J dropped 3; count of bases not matched to a gene: 3. Germline CDR1 and CDR2: GTSNPN and SVGIG (reference sequence). The CDR3 spans 13 residues. CDR3 region: CAWNNRGHTEAFF. DNA of the CDR3: TGTGCCTGGAACAACAGGGGGCACACTGAAGCTTTCTTT.

J is TRBJ2-1 and V is TRBV27; no clear D gene. There are 13 residues in the CDR3. V shed 3 bases and J shed 7 bases, with 10 bases lying between them. Germline V gene data show CDR1 as MNHEY and CDR2 as SMNVEV (reference sequence). Here the CDR3 reads CASSFGQANEQFF. The CDR3 DNA reads as TGTGCCAGCAGTTTCGGCCAGGCTAATGAGCAGTTCTTC.

The chain recombines TRBV7-2 with TRBJ2-1, with TRBD2 identical over 15 bases. V lost 1 base and J lost 2; bases outside the gene matches: 0. The CDR3 has 17 residues. Per germline, CDR1 SGHTA and CDR2 FQGNSA. The CDR3 DNA follows: TGTGCCAGCAGCTTAGGGACTAGCGGGGGGGCCTACAATGAGCAGTTCTTC. It translates to CASSLGTSGGAYNEQFF. Filled out from reference TRBV7-2 and TRBJ2-1, the complete variable domain reads GAGVSQSPSNKVTEKGKDVELRCDPISGHTALYWYRQSLGQGLEFLIYFQGNSAPDKSGLPSDRFSAERTGGSVSTLTIQRTQQEDSAVYLCASSLGTSGGAYNEQFFGPGTRLTVL.

V gene TRBV5-1 combines with J gene TRBJ2-3, with 13 bases aligning to TRBD2. CDR1 is SGHRS and CDR2 is YFSETQ in the germline V gene. V lost 3 bases to trimming and J lost 3 bases; unmatched junction nucleotides: 1. The CDR3 consists of 15 residues. The CDR3 sequence is CASSSTSGGTDTQYF. CDR3 bases: TGCGCCAGCAGCTCGACTAGCGGGGGGACAGATACGCAGTATTTT.

The rearrangement links TRBV7-8 to TRBJ1-2; tentative D call: TRBD1 (6 bases). Germline V gene lookup returns CDR1 SGHVS and CDR2 FQNEAQ. V was shortened by 1 base and J by 5 bases, with 14 bases between the two germline ends. The CDR3 loop spans 15 amino acids. The CDR3 region is CASSLVGGLYYGYTF. The CDR3 bases are TGTGCCAGCAGCTTAGTGGGGGGGCTTTATTATGGCTACACCTTC.

The chain links TRBV19 to TRBJ2-2; tentatively, D is TRBD1 (5 bases). Trimming removed 5 bases from V and 8 bases from J, with 9 bases in between. The CDR3 contains 12 residues. Germline V gene lookup returns CDR1 LNHDA and CDR2 SQIVND (reference sequence). DNA for the CDR3: TGTGCCAGTAGTCAGGACAAGGGGGAGCTGTTTTTT. Amino acid sequence: CASSQDKGELFF.

J is TRBJ1-3 and V is TRBV6-1, with a tentative D call TRBD1 (6 bases). Trimming took off 10 bases at V and 5 bases at J, with 15 bases between the two ends. Germline loops: CDR1 MNHNS, CDR2 SASEGT. This CDR3 comprises 13 residues. CDR3 bases: TGTGCCACTTACAGGGAAGGAAGAAACACCATATATTTT. Residues: CATYREGRNTIYF.

The chain has TRBV12-5 and TRBJ2-5; 13 bases agree with TRBD2. With V trimmed by 5 bases and J by 5 bases, 8 bases remained unmatched. The germline CDR1 and CDR2 sequences are LGHNT and FRNRAP. There are 16 residues in the CDR3. The CDR3 coding sequence is TGTGCTAGTGGTATCGGACTAGCGGGAGTTGGTGAGACCCAGTACTTC. Translating gives CASGIGLAGVGETQYF. The whole variable domain, filled in from reference TRBV12-5 and TRBJ2-5, reads DARVTQTPRHKVTEMGQEVTMRCQPILGHNTVFWYRQTMMQGLELLAYFRNRAPLDDSGMPKDRFSAEMPDATLATLKIQPSEPRDSAVYFCASGIGLAGVGETQYFGPGTRLLVL.

This chain links TRBV5-1 with TRBJ2-2; unclear D gene. The CDR3 consists of 15 residues. Germline V gene lookup returns CDR1 SGHRS and CDR2 YFSETQ. V was shortened by 7 bases and J by 0 bases, with 13 bases between the two germline ends. The CDR3: CASALGQANTGELFF. For the CDR3, the DNA is TGCGCCAGCGCCCTCGGCCAGGCGAACACCGGGGAGCTGTTTTTT.

The V gene is TRBV7-8, the J gene TRBJ2-6, with D possibly matching TRBD1 (6 bases). CDR3 length equals 14 residues. V was trimmed by 4 bases and J by 2 bases, leaving 6 bases between them. Germline loops: CDR1 SGHVS, CDR2 FQNEAQ. DNA of the CDR3: TGTGCCAGCAGCTGGGGGCCTGGGGCCAACGTCCTGACTTTC. This translates into CASSWGPGANVLTF.

The chain recombines TRBV7-2 with TRBJ2-5, with TRBD2 as a possible D gene (6 bases). Germline V lookup: CDR1 SGHTA, CDR2 FQGNSA. The CDR3 runs 14 residues. Trimming cost V 4 bases and J 2 bases, with 11 bases left between them. The CDR3 loop reads CASSWGDGQETQYF. CDR3 nucleotide sequence: TGTGCCAGCAGCTGGGGGGACGGACAAGAGACCCAGTACTTC.

Comments on this clone: The junction departs from germline at one end; a sequencing error may be responsible. This chain links TRBV27 with TRBJ1-5; no clear D gene. Germline CDR1 MNHEY, CDR2 SMNVEV (reference sequence). This CDR3 is built from 13 residues. Written as DNA, the CDR3 is TGTGCCAGCAGTTTATCGCAGAATCGGCCCCAGCATTTT. Translated, it gives CASSLSQNRPQHF.

The rearrangement joins TRBV9 to TRBJ2-1; 8 nucleotides match TRBD2. Germline V CDR1 and CDR2: SGDLS, YYNGEE. Trimming removed 4 bases from V and 6 bases from J; junction bases left unmatched: 9. This CDR3 is built from 15 residues. CDR3 amino acids: CASSPPTGGVNEQFF. The CDR3 nucleotides are TGTGCCAGCAGCCCCCCGACGGGGGGGGTCAATGAGCAGTTCTTC.

CDR3 DNA: TGTGCCAGCAGCTTAGAAAGTGGTCGGAGCGGGGGGGCCACCGGGGAGCTGTTTTTT. It is translated as CASSLESGRSGGATGELFF. The V and J genes are TRBV11-3 and TRBJ2-2, with 10 nucleotides matching TRBD2. J was trimmed by 4 bases and V by 0 bases; bases with no gene match: 11. The CDR3 loop spans 19 amino acids. Germline V gene sequence: CDR1 SGHNT, CDR2 YENEEA.

This chain connects TRBV29-1 to TRBJ2-1; a possible D gene is TRBD1 (5 bases). The ends were cut back, 7 bases at V and 3 bases at J, with 13 bases in the middle. The CDR3 covers 13 residues. Germline lookup yields CDR1 SQVTM and CDR2 ANQGSEA. The CDR3 loop reads CSADSDFYNEQFF. The CDR3, as DNA: TGCAGCGCCGACAGTGATTTCTACAATGAGCAGTTCTTC.

The V gene is TRBV13, the J gene TRBJ2-1, with D hard to call. Trimming took 2 bases from V and 9 from J, leaving 8 bases between them. The CDR3 runs 12 residues. CDR1 and CDR2 from the germline V gene are PRHDT and FYEKMQ (reference sequence). The DNA of the CDR3 is TGTGCCAGCAGCTTACCAGCGAGTGAGCAGTTCTTC. Protein: CASSLPASEQFF.

The genes are TRBV4-2 and TRBJ2-5, with 7 nucleotides matching TRBD1. The ends lost 1 base at V and 1 base at J; junction bases unmatched: 9. The germline gives CDR1 LGHNA, CDR2 YNFKEQ. This CDR3 spans 17 amino acids. The CDR3 region has the DNA TGTGCCAGCAGCCAAGTTCCAGGGGGACAAGTCCAAGAGACCCAGTACTTC. It yields the protein CASSQVPGGQVQETQYF.

The rearrangement uses TRBV6-4 and TRBJ2-3; 7 nucleotides line up with TRBD1. This CDR3 has 13 residues. J was trimmed by 4 bases and V by 2 bases; bases with no gene match: 0. From germline, CDR1 is MRHNA and CDR2 SNTAGT. CDR3 nucleotides: TGTGCCAGCAGTGACCAGGGGGCAGATACGCAGTATTTT. As protein: CASSDQGADTQYF.

V usage is TRBV9 and J usage is TRBJ2-3; maybe TRBD2 (7 bases). Germline V gene data show CDR1 as SGDLS and CDR2 as YYNGEE. V shed 4 bases and J shed 2 bases, with 26 bases lying between them. CDR3 length: 19 residues. CDR3 bases: TGTGCCAGCAGCCGTAGAAGGGGGGGGCCTAGCGGCACCACAGATACGCAGTATTTT. This translates into CASSRRRGGPSGTTDTQYF.

This clone is a singleton in its sample. This sequence joins TRBV19 and TRBJ2-7; the D is unclear. The CDR3 contains 14 residues. Trimming stripped 5 bases from V and 3 bases from J, with 14 bases between. The germline gives CDR1 LNHDA, CDR2 SQIVND (reference sequence). In DNA form, the CDR3 reads TGTGCCAGTAGTCCCCGTTATCGCAGCTACGAGCAGTACTTC. This codes for CASSPRYRSYEQYF.

The genes are TRBV5-1 and TRBJ2-1; D is unclear. The CDR3 contains 16 residues. The germline gives CDR1 SGHRS, CDR2 YFSETQ. The V and J ends lost 1 base and 0 bases respectively, with 11 bases between them. As DNA, the CDR3 is TGCGCCAGCAGCTTGTCCGTGCCGAGCTCCTACAATGAGCAGTTCTTC. It is translated as CASSLSVPSSYNEQFF.

The rearrangement joins TRBV19 to TRBJ2-5; 11 nucleotides match TRBD1. CDR1 is LNHDA, CDR2 SQIVND, per germline (reference sequence). CDR3 length: 19 residues. J was trimmed by 1 base and V by 4 bases; bases with no gene match: 14. Here the CDR3 reads CASSTPGTGGGAFQETQYF. DNA for the CDR3: TGTGCCAGTAGTACCCCCGGGACAGGGGGTGGAGCATTCCAAGAGACCCAGTACTTC.

The chain uses TRBV10-3 and TRBJ1-1, with 10 bases that match TRBD1. Germline-derived CDR1 and CDR2 are ENHRY and SYGVKD. The CDR3 runs to 15 residues. Trimming removed 4 bases from V and 2 bases from J; junction bases left unmatched: 4. The DNA of the CDR3 is TGTGCCATCAGTGCCGTGACAGGGGGCAACACTGAAGCTTTCTTT. This gives the protein CAISAVTGGNTEAFF.

The chain couples TRBV7-9 to TRBJ2-7, with 7 bases fitting TRBD2. J gave up 0 bases and V 5 bases, and 4 bases lay outside the gene matches. The germline gives CDR1 SEHNR, CDR2 FQNEAQ (reference sequence). The CDR3 consists of 14 residues. The CDR3 DNA is TGTGCCAGCAGCCCCCGGACTAGCTCCTACGAGCAGTACTTC. This encodes CASSPRTSSYEQYF.

The chain recombines TRBV7-9 with TRBJ1-1, with D hard to call. Trimming shortened V by 1 base and J by 10 bases, and 10 bases separated the two germline ends. Germline CDR1 is SEHNR and CDR2 is FQNEAQ (reference sequence). The CDR3 sequence is 12 residues long. CDR3 sequence (DNA): TGTGCCAGCAGCTTAGAATTTCGTCGAGCTTTCTTT. It translates to CASSLEFRRAFF.

The chain combines TRBV27 with TRBJ1-2; D not resolved. Trimming removed 5 bases at V and 0 bases at J, with 13 bases between. The CDR3 contains 15 residues. Germline V gives CDR1 MNHEY, CDR2 SMNVEV (reference sequence). This CDR3 reads CASSTSGLANYGYTF. DNA of the CDR3: TGTGCCAGCAGTACCTCAGGCTTAGCTAACTATGGCTACACCTTC.